This is a list of T cell receptor beta chains from one sample in a study of tumor and adjacent non-tumor tissue in lung cancer. TCRdb analysed the multiplex PCR reads with MiXCR anew, one entry per CDR3 protein. The data contain more than 35,000 distinct CDR3 sequences, roughly 60% of them singletons. The sequenced sample was distant non-tumor lung tissue. Receptor source: a woman between 35 and 50 years old with non-small cell lung cancer. Each CDR3 is given with its conserved first and last residue. A D gene is named only where the DNA matches it firmly. Clone size, where shown, is once, few, many, or a class for clones that have expanded.

.	.	TRBV29-1	TRBJ2-7	TGCAGCGCCGGGCGTCCGTCGTCCTACGAGCAGTACTTC	CSAGRPSSYEQYF
.	.	TRBV11-3	TRBJ2-5	TGTAGCAGCAGCGGGCGGGCCCAGTACTTC	CSSSGRAQYF
.	TRBD2	TRBV6-5	TRBJ2-2	TGTGCCAGGAGTTACTCGAAGCTAGCGGGGGTTACCACCGGGGAGTTGTTTTTT	CARSYSKLAGVTTGELFF
many	TRBD2	TRBV14	TRBJ2-3	TGTGCCAGCAGCCGAACTAGCGGGGGAAGAACAGATACGCAGTATTTT	CASSRTSGGRTDTQYF
.	.	TRBV4-2	TRBJ2-3	TGTGCCAGCAGCCAAGCTAACGGGCCCACAGTTACGCAGTATTTT	CASSQANGPTVTQYF
few	TRBD1	TRBV11-3	TRBJ1-3	TGTGCCAGCAGCCCTTACAGGGGAATTGGAAACACCATATATTTT	CASSPYRGIGNTIYF
many	TRBD2	TRBV6-4	TRBJ2-1	TGTGCCAGCAGTGACTCACTAGCGGGGGGCAATGAGCAGTTCTTC	CASSDSLAGGNEQFF
.	TRBD2	TRBV11-2	TRBJ2-1	TGTGCCAGCGCCCTAGCGGGGACCGACAATGAGCAGTTCTTC	CASALAGTDNEQFF
.	TRBD1	TRBV11-2	TRBJ2-1	TGTGCCGGCAGCCCGTGGACAGGGTACAGTGAGCAGTTCTTC	CAGSPWTGYSEQFF
few	.	TRBV11-2	TRBJ2-6	TGTGCCAGCACCCAAACAACTGGGGCCAACGTCCTGACTTTC	CASTQTTGANVLTF
.	TRBD2	TRBV6-6	TRBJ2-1	TGTGCCAGCAGGCGGACTAGCGCGGGTGCGAAGAATGAGCAGTTCTTC	CASRRTSAGAKNEQFF
medium-sized	.	TRBV11-2	TRBJ2-1	TGTGCCAGCAGCCACGGGGTTTACAATGAGCAGTTCTTC	CASSHGVYNEQFF
.	.	TRBV23-1	TRBJ1-5	TGCGCCCCCAGTACCCGAGGCAATCAGCCCCAGCATTTT	CAPSTRGNQPQHF
once	.	TRBV5-1	TRBJ2-5	TGCGCCAACAGCCTGGTTGGCGGGGTGAAAGAGACCCAGTACTTC	CANSLVGGVKETQYF